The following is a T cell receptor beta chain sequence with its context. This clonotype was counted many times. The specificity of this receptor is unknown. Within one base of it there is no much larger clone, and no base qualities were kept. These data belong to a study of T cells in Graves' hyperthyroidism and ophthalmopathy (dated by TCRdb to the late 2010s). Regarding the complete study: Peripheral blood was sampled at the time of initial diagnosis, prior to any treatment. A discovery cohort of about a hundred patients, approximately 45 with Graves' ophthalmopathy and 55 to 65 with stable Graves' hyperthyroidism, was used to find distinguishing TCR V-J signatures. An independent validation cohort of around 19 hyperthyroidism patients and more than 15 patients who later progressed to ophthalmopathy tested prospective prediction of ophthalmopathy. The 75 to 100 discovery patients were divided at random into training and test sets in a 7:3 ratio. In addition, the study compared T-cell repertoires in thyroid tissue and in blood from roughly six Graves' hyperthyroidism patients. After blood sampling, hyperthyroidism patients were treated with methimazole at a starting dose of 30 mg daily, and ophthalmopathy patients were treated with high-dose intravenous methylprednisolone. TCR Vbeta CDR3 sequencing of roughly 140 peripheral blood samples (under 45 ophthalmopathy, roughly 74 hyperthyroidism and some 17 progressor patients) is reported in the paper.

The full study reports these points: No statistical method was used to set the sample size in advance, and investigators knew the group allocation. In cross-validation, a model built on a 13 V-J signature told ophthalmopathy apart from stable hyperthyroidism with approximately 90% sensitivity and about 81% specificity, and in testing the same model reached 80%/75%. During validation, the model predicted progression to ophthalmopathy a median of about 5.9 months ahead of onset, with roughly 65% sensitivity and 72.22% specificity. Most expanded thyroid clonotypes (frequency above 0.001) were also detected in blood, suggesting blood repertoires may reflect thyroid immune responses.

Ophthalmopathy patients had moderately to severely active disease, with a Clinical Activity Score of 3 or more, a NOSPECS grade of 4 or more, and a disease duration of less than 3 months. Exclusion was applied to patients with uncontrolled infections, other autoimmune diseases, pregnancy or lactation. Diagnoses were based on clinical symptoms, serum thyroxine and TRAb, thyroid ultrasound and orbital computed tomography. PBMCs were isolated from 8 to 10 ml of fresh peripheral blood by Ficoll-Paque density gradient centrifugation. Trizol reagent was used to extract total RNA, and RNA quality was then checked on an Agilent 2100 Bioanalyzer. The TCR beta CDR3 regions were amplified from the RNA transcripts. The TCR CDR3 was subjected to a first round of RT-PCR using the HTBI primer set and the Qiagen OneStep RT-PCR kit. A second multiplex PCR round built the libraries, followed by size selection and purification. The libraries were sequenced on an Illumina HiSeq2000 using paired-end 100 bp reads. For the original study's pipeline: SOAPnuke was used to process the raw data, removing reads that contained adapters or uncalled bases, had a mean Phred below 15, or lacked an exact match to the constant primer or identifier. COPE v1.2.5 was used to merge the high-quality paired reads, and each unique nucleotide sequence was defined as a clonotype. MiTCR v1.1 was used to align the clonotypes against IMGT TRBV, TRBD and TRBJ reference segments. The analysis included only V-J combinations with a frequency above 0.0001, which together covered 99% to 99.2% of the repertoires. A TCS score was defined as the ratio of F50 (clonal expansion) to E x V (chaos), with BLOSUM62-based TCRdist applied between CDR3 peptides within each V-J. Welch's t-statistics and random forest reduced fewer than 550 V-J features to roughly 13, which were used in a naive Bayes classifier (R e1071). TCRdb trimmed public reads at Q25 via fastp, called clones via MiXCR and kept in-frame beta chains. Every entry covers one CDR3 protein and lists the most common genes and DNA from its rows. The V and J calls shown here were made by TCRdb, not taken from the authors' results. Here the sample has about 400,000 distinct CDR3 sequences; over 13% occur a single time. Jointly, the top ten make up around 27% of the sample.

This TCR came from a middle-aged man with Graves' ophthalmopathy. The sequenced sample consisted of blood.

The DNA sequence is TGTGCCAGCAGCTCGGATGGCAGGACTAGTAATGAGCAGTTCTTC. Its coded protein is CASSSDGRTSNEQFF. The chain employs TRBV12-3 or TRBV12-4 and TRBJ2-1, with 7 junctional bases fitting TRBD2. V ends up 6 bases short and J 7 bases short, with an unmatched junction base count of 12. From its cysteine to its phenylalanine, the CDR3 spans 15 amino acids. Of all the DNA, just the CDR3 is kept, 45 bases in frame from base 1.